This T cell receptor beta chain was profiled in a study of cytomegalovirus exposure and HLA in healthy donors. Note on this clone: Antigen: not known.

The data were produced by immunoSEQ multiplex PCR, yet TCRdb's version contains in-frame clones alone and is incomplete. The table records approximately 170,000 clones, around 85% of them present only once. CDR3 size: 14 residues. Germline CDR1 is MNHEY and CDR2 is SMNVEV (reference sequence). The ends lost 5 bases at V and 4 bases at J; junction bases unmatched: 6. Study results and limitations: Reportedly, cytomegalovirus status was diagnosed with high sensitivity and specificity. Most TCR sequences were seen very rarely across donors, but some public TCRs occurred in many.

V and J are TRBV27 and TRBJ2-7; 9 bases fit TRBD2. The clonotype comes from a man in his late teens or twenties in good health and CMV-seropositive. Input material: PBMCs. DNA of the CDR3: TGTGCCAGCAGTGGAGAGCGGGAGGAATACGAGCAGTACTTC. This codes for CASSGEREEYEQYF.